One T cell receptor beta chain is described in this entry. The antigen remains unidentified. The sample comes from a study of T-cell memory formation after mild COVID-19. Whole-study results and caveats: Some SARS-CoV-2-responding clones were already detected in memory before infection.

The CDR3 covers 14 residues. From germline, CDR1 is DFQATT and CDR2 SNEGSKA (reference sequence). V was clipped by 5 bases and J by 4 bases; unmatched bases: 9. MiXCR, run by TCRdb on the 5' RACE reads, gives a single entry per CDR3 protein. The profile covers just over 300,000 distinct CDR3 sequences, with approximately 19% appearing a single time and 20% to 25% taken by the ten largest. This sequence was found in a young man who had mild COVID-19 (a few samples of this study predate the infection). Cell type and time point are not known. The rearrangement links TRBV20-1 to TRBJ1-1; the match to TRBD1 covers 8 bases. Sequencing input: PBMCs or a T cell subset sorted from them (not recorded which). DNA for the CDR3: TGCAGTGCTCAGGCAGGGGGCGCGGGCACTGAAGCTTTCTTT. It specifies CSAQAGGAGTEAFF.